This T cell receptor (beta chain) came from a study of T cell changes during pregnancy in multiple sclerosis. CDR1 ENHRY and CDR2 SYGVKD come from the germline V gene. V shed 10 bases and J shed 4 bases, with 16 bases lying between them. The CDR3 consists of 13 residues. Sequenced by immunoSEQ multiplex PCR; TCRdb stores in-frame clones only, minus some. Counted here are fewer than 55,000 clones, over 90% occurring once; the ten biggest clones make up around 0.48%. This clonotype was sampled from a female donor with multiple sclerosis, enrolled in a pregnancy study. The chain uses TRBV10-3 and TRBJ1-2; D is uncertain. The sample was CD4+ T cells from peripheral blood mononuclear cells, taken in the third trimester of pregnancy. CDR3 residues: CATRDRAPYGYTF. CDR3 nucleotide sequence: TGTGCCACCCGCGATCGCGCCCCCTATGGCTACACCTTC.